The sequence of this T cell receptor (beta chain) was determined in a study of shared clonotypes between healthy human individuals. In the case of this clone: Its specificity is unknown.

Overall study findings and caveats: Non-shared clonotypes had lower generation probabilities than clonotypes shared by all four sorted-subset donors.

Trimming took off 4 bases at V and 5 bases at J, with 18 bases between the two ends. CDR1 and CDR2 from the germline V gene are MGHRA and YSYEKL. The length of the CDR3 is 15 residues. Naivety among CD8 cells was defined by CD45RO negativity and positive CCR7 selection, thereby excluding terminally differentiated effector memory CD45RA+ cells. Deep was the level at which the assay was run. Every subset had its genomic DNA shared out evenly among several immunoSEQ plates. Measured with immunoSEQ multiplex PCR; TCRdb has only the in-frame clones, and not every one. This sample yields roughly 2 million clones, of which about 94% are seen a single time; about 1.1% belongs to the top ten.

The clonotype was recovered from a man aged 18-30 years in good health. Sequencing was carried out using naive CD8+ T cells sorted from blood. This sequence joins TRBV4-1 and TRBJ2-7, with D possibly matching TRBD2 (6 bases). CDR3 region: CASSRRVESTHEQYF. The CDR3 nucleotides read TGCGCCAGCAGCCGGAGGGTGGAAAGTACCCACGAGCAGTACTTC.